This T cell receptor (beta chain) was documented in a study of OX40 agonist ivuxolimab in advanced cancers. Study results and caveats: CD4+ and CD8+ blood T cells expanded clonally by week 6 at 0.1 to 3.0 mg/kg.

Germline CDR1 reads SGDLS; CDR2 reads YYNGEE. The CDR3 is 15 residues long. The ends were cut back, 0 bases at V and 0 bases at J, with 10 bases in the middle. Sequenced by immunoSEQ multiplex PCR; TCRdb stores in-frame clones only, minus some. The sample yields over 30,000 clones, around four fifths seen once. In the case of this clone: The antigen is undetermined.

The input for sequencing was CD4+ or CD8+ T cells sorted from blood, taken in a trial of the OX40 agonist ivuxolimab. V gene TRBV9 combines with J gene TRBJ2-7; D is ambiguous. This clonotype was obtained from an adult with an advanced solid tumor such as melanoma, head and neck, liver or kidney cancer. The DNA of the CDR3 is TGTGCCAGCAGCGTAGTACCTACCAGCTCCTACGAGCAGTACTTC. The encoded protein is CASSVVPTSSYEQYF.